One and the same sample provided the 23 T cell receptor beta chains below, sequenced in a study of siplizumab effects on memory and regulatory T cells. Measured with immunoSEQ multiplex PCR; TCRdb has only the in-frame clones, and not every one. This table has some 96,000 clones, about 94% appearing once. The sample comprised non-Treg CD4+ T cells sorted from blood. The receptors come from a human donor in good health.

This chain links TRBV5-4 with TRBJ2-5, with D unresolved. From germline, CDR1 is SGHNT and CDR2 YYREEE (reference sequence). The CDR3 has 14 residues. With 1 base removed from V and 1 base from J, the gap between germline ends came to 8 bases. In DNA form, the CDR3 reads TGTGCCAGCAGCTTGTCCAGAACCCAAGAGACCCAGTACTTC. The encoded protein is CASSLSRTQETQYF.

This chain uses TRBV5-4 with TRBJ2-2; 10 nucleotides align to TRBD2. CDR3 size: 16 residues. Germline V lookup: CDR1 SGHNT, CDR2 YYREEE (reference sequence). After removal of 4 bases from V and 6 bases from J, the junction contained 9 bases not matched to a gene. The CDR3 DNA reads as TGTGCCAGCAGCCCCTCTAGCGGGAGTACGGCCGGGGAGCTGTTTTTT. This encodes CASSPSSGSTAGELFF.

The J gene is TRBJ2-5, the V gene TRBV11-1, with TRBD2 matching over 11 bases. After removal of 3 bases from V and 1 base from J, the junction contained 4 bases not matched to a gene. This CDR3 comprises 16 residues. Germline CDR1 and CDR2: SGHAT and FQDESV (reference sequence). The CDR3: CASSFSGTSGQETQYF. The CDR3 DNA reads TGTGCCAGCAGCTTTTCCGGGACTAGCGGCCAAGAGACCCAGTACTTC.

The genes are TRBV18 and TRBJ2-7, with 7 nucleotides matching TRBD1. Trimming at V came to 3 bases and at J to 4 bases, leaving 12 bases not matched to a gene. The CDR3 totals 16 residues. Germline CDR1 reads KGHSH; CDR2 reads LQKENI. CDR3 sequence (DNA): TGTGCCAGCTCACCCACCCTGCTGAGACAGGGTTACGAGCAGTACTTC. It encodes CASSPTLLRQGYEQYF.

The chain combines TRBV19 with TRBJ2-5; 8 bases map to TRBD1. Trimming at V came to 5 bases and at J to 5 bases, leaving 10 bases not matched to a gene. The CDR3 is 15 amino acids. Germline V CDR1 and CDR2: LNHDA, SQIVND (reference sequence). CDR3 loop: CASSAGTGRSETQYF. Written as DNA, the CDR3 is TGTGCCAGTAGTGCCGGGACAGGTAGGAGCGAGACCCAGTACTTC. The full variable domain, rest sourced from reference TRBV19 and TRBJ2-5, is DGGITQSPKYLFRKEGQNVTLSCEQNLNHDAMYWYRQDPGQGLRLIYYSQIVNDFQKGDIAEGYSVSREKKESFPLTVTSAQKNPTAFYLCASSAGTGRSETQYFGPGTRLLVL.

The rearrangement links TRBV5-4 to TRBJ1-2; TRBD1 is a possible D gene (5 bases). The CDR3 has 15 amino acids. Germline V CDR1 and CDR2: SGHNT, YYREEE (reference sequence). The V end lost 0 bases, the J end lost 2 bases, and 11 bases lay between the germline ends. The CDR3 reads CASSLGGGGNYGYTF. In DNA, the CDR3 is TGTGCCAGCAGCTTGGGAGGTGGGGGAAACTATGGCTACACCTTC. Full variable domain (outside the CDR3, taken from reference TRBV5-4 and TRBJ1-2): ETGVTQSPTHLIKTRGQQVTLRCSSQSGHNTVSWYQQALGQGPQFIFQYYREEENGRGNFPPRFSGLQFPNYSSELNVNALELDDSALYLCASSLGGGGNYGYTFGSGTRLTVV.

The chain combines TRBV5-1 with TRBJ2-5, with a weak D call TRBD1 (6 bases). Per germline, CDR1 SGHRS and CDR2 YFSETQ. The CDR3 loop spans 15 amino acids. V shed 4 bases and J shed 7 bases, with 20 bases lying between them. The chain's CDR3 is CASSPIPGEKGTQYF. Here the CDR3 DNA reads TGCGCCAGCAGCCCTATCCCAGGGGAGAAGGGGACCCAGTACTTC.

This sequence joins TRBV7-9 and TRBJ1-1; D may be TRBD1 (6 bases). CDR3 length: 15 amino acids. Per germline, CDR1 SEHNR and CDR2 FQNEAQ (reference sequence). Trimming took 5 bases from V and 5 from J, leaving 18 bases between them. The CDR3 nucleotides read TGTGCCAGCAGCCCCCGGGACACATTGGGTACTGAAGCTTTCTTT. This gives the protein CASSPRDTLGTEAFF.

The chain carries TRBV6-5 and TRBJ2-7; 7 bases fit TRBD1. The CDR3 covers 13 residues. Per germline, CDR1 MNHEY and CDR2 SVGAGI. Unmatched junction bases numbered 5, after V lost 7 bases and J lost 2 bases. CDR3 region: CASKQGKAYEQYF. In DNA, the CDR3 is TGTGCCAGCAAACAGGGGAAAGCCTACGAGCAGTACTTC.

The J gene is TRBJ1-1, the V gene TRBV6-6; D is ambiguous. CDR3 length: 14 amino acids. Trimming removed 2 bases from V and 5 bases from J, with 12 bases in between. Germline CDR1 MNHNY, CDR2 SVGAGI (reference sequence). CDR3 nucleotide sequence: TGTGCCAGCAGTTACCGGGAAATTGGGACTGAAGCTTTCTTT. It yields the protein CASSYREIGTEAFF.

The chain carries TRBV6-5 and TRBJ2-7, with TRBD2 matching 9 bases. The germline V gene encodes CDR1 MNHEY and CDR2 SVGAGI. The CDR3 is made up of 14 amino acids. Trimming removed 3 bases from V and 3 bases from J; junction bases left unmatched: 3. DNA of the CDR3: TGTGCCAGCAGTTATCGACTAGCGGACTACGAGCAGTACTTC. Protein: CASSYRLADYEQYF.

The chain employs TRBV4-1 and TRBJ1-1; possibly TRBD1 for D (5 bases). V was shortened by 1 base and J by 0 bases, with 18 bases between the two germline ends. Germline-derived CDR1 and CDR2 are MGHRA and YSYEKL. The CDR3 loop spans 18 amino acids. The CDR3 here is CASSQVTPGTDMNTEAFF. The CDR3 DNA is TGCGCCAGCAGCCAAGTCACTCCAGGGACGGATATGAACACTGAAGCTTTCTTT.

This CDR3 is CASRRGTGVTGELFF. CDR3 nucleotides: TGCGCCAGCAGGCGTGGGACAGGGGTCACCGGGGAGCTGTTTTTT. The rearrangement links TRBV5-1 to TRBJ2-2; 10 bases map to TRBD1. With 5 bases clipped from V and 4 bases from J, the junction kept 5 bases outside the gene matches. Germline assignment: CDR1 SGHRS and CDR2 YFSETQ. The CDR3 length is 15 residues. Full variable domain (remainder filled in from reference TRBV5-1 and TRBJ2-2): KAGVTQTPRYLIKTRGQQVTLSCSPISGHRSVSWYQQTPGQGLQFLFEYFSETQRNKGNFPGRFSGRQFSNSRSEMNVSTLELGDSALYLCASRRGTGVTGELFFGEGSRLTVL.

This chain links TRBV5-1 with TRBJ1-4, with a tentative D call TRBD1 (5 bases). CDR1 is SGHRS, CDR2 YFSETQ, per germline. Deletions cut 0 bases from V and 7 bases from J, with 10 bases between. This CDR3 is built from 14 residues. Written as DNA, the CDR3 is TGCGCCAGCAGCTTGGATCTGGGGACTGAAAAACTGTTTTTT. Its translation: CASSLDLGTEKLFF.

The V and J genes are TRBV28 and TRBJ2-2; 8 nucleotides match TRBD1. CDR3 length: 14 residues. Trimming at V came to 6 bases and at J to 9 bases, leaving 9 bases not matched to a gene. CDR1 is MDHEN and CDR2 is SYDVKM in the germline V gene. CDR3 loop: CASSQQGVWRELFF. Written as DNA, the CDR3 is TGTGCCAGCAGCCAACAGGGGGTGTGGAGGGAGCTGTTTTTT.

The chain joins TRBV25-1 to TRBJ2-3; 14 bases align to TRBD2. The CDR3 has 18 residues. Germline V CDR1 and CDR2: MGHDK, SYGVNS. V dropped 1 base and J dropped 3; count of bases not matched to a gene: 6. The CDR3 protein is CASSEFGTSGRGTDTQYF. CDR3 nucleotide sequence: TGTGCCAGCAGTGAATTTGGGACTAGCGGGAGAGGGACAGATACGCAGTATTTT.

This chain uses TRBV5-5 with TRBJ2-7; D gene uncertain. Trimming left V 2 bases short and J 1 base short, with 10 bases between. Germline CDR1 is SGHKS and CDR2 is YYEKEE (reference sequence). The CDR3 length is 14 residues. CDR3: CASSLQLPSYEQYF. CDR3 DNA sequence: TGTGCCAGCAGCTTACAGCTACCTTCCTACGAGCAGTACTTC.

The chain employs TRBV7-9 and TRBJ2-7; TRBD1 matches 7 bases. J lost 3 bases, V lost 5 bases, and 10 bases had no gene match. The germline V gene encodes CDR1 SEHNR and CDR2 FQNEAQ (reference sequence). This CDR3 has 15 amino acids. The CDR3 region is CASSQRTGDGYEQYF. In nucleotides, the CDR3 is TGTGCCAGCAGCCAAAGGACAGGAGATGGCTACGAGCAGTACTTC.

V is TRBV6-6 and J is TRBJ1-2; D may be TRBD1 (5 bases). Germline assignment: CDR1 MNHNY and CDR2 SVGAGI (reference sequence). Trimming left V 6 bases short and J 8 bases short, with 16 bases between. The CDR3 runs to 13 residues. As DNA, the CDR3 is TGTGCCAGCAGCCGTCTCCAGGGCTTAGGCTACACCTTC. It is translated as CASSRLQGLGYTF.

This clone was recorded only once. This sequence joins TRBV7-2 and TRBJ2-2, with 8 bases matching TRBD1. There are 16 residues in the CDR3. Germline assignment: CDR1 SGHTA and CDR2 FQGNSA. The J segment lost 7 bases and the V segment lost 5 bases, leaving 12 bases of the junction unmatched. This CDR3 is CASSPPGTGVFGELFF. CDR3 bases: TGTGCCAGCAGCCCCCCCGGGACAGGAGTTTTCGGGGAGCTGTTTTTT.

This clone was observed once. The J gene is TRBJ2-4, the V gene TRBV28; no firm D call. Trimming took 3 bases from V and 3 from J, leaving 12 bases between them. From germline, CDR1 is MDHEN and CDR2 SYDVKM. The CDR3 covers 15 residues. The CDR3 spells CASSFRDSGKNIQYF. The CDR3, as DNA: TGTGCCAGCAGTTTTCGAGACTCCGGCAAAAACATTCAGTACTTC.

In its sample, this clone was seen once. The V and J genes are TRBV28 and TRBJ1-2; tentatively, D is TRBD1 (6 bases). V lost 5 bases and J lost 6, with 16 bases in between. This CDR3 contains 14 residues. Germline assignment: CDR1 MDHEN and CDR2 SYDVKM. DNA of the CDR3: TGTGCCAGCAGTCCCACAGGGAAATGGGATGGCTACACCTTC. Its translation: CASSPTGKWDGYTF.

The chain has TRBV29-1 and TRBJ2-5; TRBD1 agrees at 9 bases. The CDR3 is 13 residues long. Per the germline V gene, CDR1 is SQVTM and CDR2 is ANQGSEA. Losses at the gene ends were 6 bases for V and 4 bases for J; bases not matched to a gene: 6. The CDR3 bases are TGCAGCGTGGATCGACAGGGGGTAGAGACCCAGTACTTC. It codes for CSVDRQGVETQYF.